Presented here are 15 T cell receptor beta chains from one specimen sequenced in a study of CXCR3 chemokines and chemotherapy response in bladder cancer. TCRdb re-called the PCR reads through MiXCR, storing one row per CDR3 protein. Of 1,700 or so distinct CDR3 sequences in the sample, over 20% were seen once. Sampling was carried out from a patient whose treatment included neoadjuvant chemotherapy. The source is a human donor with bladder cancer that did not respond to neoadjuvant chemotherapy.

The V and J genes are TRBV6-6 and TRBJ2-3; TRBD2 agrees at 13 bases. Germline CDR1 MNHNY, CDR2 SVGAGI (reference sequence). The CDR3 loop spans 18 amino acids. The V and J ends lost 2 bases and 4 bases, in that order; junction bases with no gene match: 9. DNA of the CDR3: TGTGCCAGCAGTTACCGACCCGGACTAGCGGGGGAGGCAGATACGCAGTATTTT. Translating it yields CASSYRPGLAGEADTQYF.

This clonotype qualifies as medium-sized. This chain links TRBV27 with TRBJ2-3; unclear D gene. V lost 11 bases and J lost 6, with 9 bases in between. This CDR3 is 10 amino acids long. From germline, CDR1 is MNHEY and CDR2 SMNVEV (reference sequence). The CDR3 nucleotides read TGTGCCCGCTCCGAGGATACGCAGTATTTT. It specifies CARSEDTQYF.

There are many counts of this clonotype. The chain is built from TRBV12-5 and TRBJ1-5, with 9 positions matching TRBD1. The CDR3 has 15 amino acids. Trimming took 1 base from V and 4 from J; bases not matched to a gene: 2. Germline V gene lookup returns CDR1 LGHNT and CDR2 FRNRAP. The CDR3 loop reads CASGLGTGANQPQHF. The DNA of the CDR3 is TGTGCTAGTGGTTTGGGGACAGGGGCTAATCAGCCCCAGCATTTT. Complete variable domain (other parts from reference TRBV12-5 and TRBJ1-5): DARVTQTPRHKVTEMGQEVTMRCQPILGHNTVFWYRQTMMQGLELLAYFRNRAPLDDSGMPKDRFSAEMPDATLATLKIQPSEPRDSAVYFCASGLGTGANQPQHFGDGTRLSIL.

Worth noting for this clonotype: A read error may be the cause here, since a much bigger clone is one base away. The rearrangement uses TRBV2 and TRBJ2-7; 12 bases line up with TRBD2. Germline values: CDR1 SNHLY, CDR2 FYNNEI. This CDR3 comprises 15 residues. In nucleotides, the CDR3 is TGTGCCGGCAGTGTAGGACTAGCGGGGTCCTACGAGCAGTACTTC. Translating it yields CAGSVGLAGSYEQYF.

In this sample, this clonotype is medium-sized. The chain links TRBV6-2 or TRBV6-3 to TRBJ2-4; possibly TRBD2 for D (6 bases). Trimming pared 8 bases from V and 6 bases from J, leaving 8 bases between. This CDR3 region has 11 residues. Germline CDR1 and CDR2: MNHEY and SVGEGT. In DNA form, the CDR3 reads TGTGCCAGCGGGGGGAGAAACATTCAGTACTTC. Amino acid sequence: CASGGRNIQYF.

By its share, this clonotype is large. The rearrangement joins TRBV6-2 or TRBV6-3 to TRBJ2-1; D is undetermined. The germline V gene has CDR1 MNHEY and CDR2 SVGEGT. The V gene lost 2 bases and the J gene lost 3 bases, with 11 bases spanning the gap. The CDR3 length is 15 residues. The CDR3 loop reads CASSYDIHNYNEQFF. The CDR3 nucleotides are TGTGCCAGCAGTTACGACATACACAACTACAATGAGCAGTTCTTC.

This clonotype is labeled as large. The chain carries TRBV10-3 and TRBJ1-2; possibly TRBD1 for D (5 bases). Germline V CDR1 and CDR2: ENHRY, SYGVKD. The CDR3 is made up of 14 amino acids. The V and J ends lost 3 bases and 8 bases respectively, with 16 bases between them. This CDR3 is CAISEGAPIEGYTF. The CDR3, as DNA: TGTGCCATCAGTGAAGGGGCACCTATTGAAGGCTACACCTTC.

This clonotype was counted only a few times. The chain uses TRBV6-5 and TRBJ2-5; TRBD2 matches 15 bases. Germline-derived CDR1 and CDR2 are MNHEY and SVGAGI. V gave up 2 bases and J gave up 4 bases; unmatched junction bases: 11. The CDR3 length is 19 residues. For the CDR3, the DNA is TGTGCCAGCAGTTACCGGGGACCGGGACTAGCGGGGGGAGCAGAGACCCAGTACTTC. This encodes CASSYRGPGLAGGAETQYF.

By sample fraction, this clonotype is medium-sized. The chain uses TRBV15 and TRBJ2-5, with D maybe TRBD2 (5 bases). The CDR3 extends over 17 amino acids. The V gene's germline CDR1 is LNHNV and CDR2 YYDKDF (reference sequence). The V and J ends lost 1 base and 2 bases respectively, with 17 bases between them. CDR3: CATSRGRTGVGQETQYF. DNA for the CDR3: TGTGCCACCAGCAGAGGAAGGACTGGGGTTGGGCAAGAGACCCAGTACTTC.

This clonotype is deemed medium-sized. The rearrangement joins TRBV6-6 to TRBJ2-5, with D perhaps TRBD1 or TRBD2 (5 bases each). V was cut by 2 bases and J by 4 bases, with 11 bases left in between. The CDR3 is 14 residues long. CDR1 is MNHNY and CDR2 is SVGAGI in the germline V gene (reference sequence). The CDR3: CASSYGAGTETQYF. The CDR3 coding sequence is TGTGCCAGCAGTTACGGGGCAGGGACAGAGACCCAGTACTTC.

V and J are TRBV9 and TRBJ2-3; TRBD2 agrees at 12 bases. The CDR3 covers 16 residues. Trimming cost V 6 bases and J 2 bases; bases outside gene matches: 7. The germline CDR1 and CDR2 sequences are SGDLS and YYNGEE. CDR3 DNA sequence: TGTGCCAGCACCCCCGGACTAGCGGGGACCACAGATACGCAGTATTTT. This sequence encodes CASTPGLAGTTDTQYF.

In its sample, this clonotype was seen many times. J is TRBJ1-2 and V is TRBV16; D perhaps matches TRBD1 (6 bases). This CDR3 has 13 amino acids. Trimming removed 6 bases at V and 2 bases at J, with 10 bases between. CDR1 is KGHSY, CDR2 FQNENV, per germline. CDR3 region: CASSLDRNYGYTF. As DNA, the CDR3 is TGTGCCAGCAGTCTAGACAGGAACTATGGCTACACCTTC.

By its share, this clonotype is medium-sized. The rearrangement joins TRBV6-2 or TRBV6-3 to TRBJ1-5; perhaps TRBD1 as D (5 bases). Germline lookup yields CDR1 MNHEY and CDR2 SVGEGT. The V end lost 4 bases, the J end lost 4 bases, and 11 bases lay between the germline ends. The length of the CDR3 is 14 residues. DNA of the CDR3: TGTGCCAGCAGTTTCGACAGCACAAATCAGCCCCAGCATTTT. Translated, it gives CASSFDSTNQPQHF.

The sample holds many counts of this clonotype. J is TRBJ2-7 and V is TRBV12-3 or TRBV12-4, with D possibly being TRBD1 (5 bases). Trimming stripped 4 bases from V and 1 base from J, with 11 bases between. The CDR3 consists of 14 residues. The chain's CDR3 is CASSSRGQSYEQYF. CDR3 nucleotide sequence: TGTGCCAGCAGTTCCCGTGGACAATCCTACGAGCAGTACTTC.

The rearrangement links TRBV6-5 to TRBJ2-5; 9 positions match TRBD1. Losses at the gene ends were 0 bases for V and 4 bases for J; bases not matched to a gene: 3. CDR3 length equals 15 residues. Germline CDR1 and CDR2: MNHEY and SVGAGI. In nucleotides, the CDR3 is TGTGCCAGCAGTTACTCCGGGACAGGGACAGAGACCCAGTACTTC. The encoded protein is CASSYSGTGTETQYF.